The 17 T cell receptor beta chains in this list originate from one sample, sequenced in a study of cytomegalovirus exposure and HLA in healthy donors. The PCR made use of 60 Vbeta and 13 Jbeta primers. Sequencing was performed with immunoSEQ multiplex PCR; in TCRdb, only in-frame clones are kept and a portion is missing. The sample carries about 93,000 clones, approximately 68% recorded once. The material sequenced was PBMCs. These receptors were obtained from a boy younger than 18 in good health and CMV-seropositive.

The chain carries TRBV6-5 and TRBJ2-1; 7 bases match TRBD2. The CDR3 sequence is 14 residues long. Germline V gives CDR1 MNHEY, CDR2 SVGAGI. The ends lost 2 bases at V and 4 bases at J; junction bases unmatched: 2. Here the CDR3 DNA reads TGTGCCAGCAGTTACGGGCGGGGGTACAATGAGCAGTTCTTC. Translated, it gives CASSYGRGYNEQFF.

V gene TRBV6-4 combines with J gene TRBJ1-1; D remains ambiguous. There are 13 residues in the CDR3. V lost 6 bases and J 5 bases, leaving 13 bases between the germline ends. Germline values: CDR1 MRHNA, CDR2 SNTAGT. CDR3 amino acids: CASSPKPSTEAFF. CDR3 bases: TGTGCCAGCAGCCCCAAACCTAGTACTGAAGCTTTCTTT.

The V gene is TRBV2, the J gene TRBJ1-5, with unresolved D. The CDR3 spans 16 residues. Germline assignment: CDR1 SNHLY and CDR2 FYNNEI. Trimming shortened V by 4 bases and J by 1 base, and 14 bases separated the two germline ends. The CDR3 here is CASSADFGSSNQPQHF. Here the CDR3 DNA reads TGTGCCAGCAGTGCCGACTTCGGATCCAGCAATCAGCCCCAGCATTTT.

The rearrangement links TRBV5-4 to TRBJ2-1; TRBD2 agrees at 9 bases. Germline CDR1 reads SGHNT; CDR2 reads YYREEE (reference sequence). The CDR3 is made up of 15 amino acids. The ends lost 3 bases at V and 2 bases at J; junction bases unmatched: 3. CDR3 nucleotides: TGTGCCAGCAGCTCGGGACTAGCCACCTACAATGAGCAGTTCTTC. The encoded protein is CASSSGLATYNEQFF. Supplemented by reference TRBV5-4 and TRBJ2-1, the full variable domain reads ETGVTQSPTHLIKTRGQQVTLRCSSQSGHNTVSWYQQALGQGPQFIFQYYREEENGRGNFPPRFSGLQFPNYSSELNVNALELDDSALYLCASSSGLATYNEQFFGPGTRLTVL.

This clone was recorded only once. The chain combines TRBV2 with TRBJ2-5, with TRBD1 as a possible D gene (5 bases). This CDR3 has 14 residues. Trimming cost V 3 bases and J 4 bases, with 12 bases left between them. Germline lookup yields CDR1 SNHLY and CDR2 FYNNEI. CDR3 DNA sequence: TGTGCCAGCAGTGAGGCTGGAAGGGGAGAGACCCAGTACTTC. This sequence encodes CASSEAGRGETQYF.

CDR3 in amino acids: CASTAGQGGPAFF. The CDR3 bases are TGTGCCAGCACCGCCGGACAGGGTGGCCCGGCTTTCTTT. V and J are TRBV27 and TRBJ1-1, with TRBD1 matching over 8 bases. Trimming removed 7 bases from V and 11 bases from J; junction bases left unmatched: 12. CDR3 length equals 13 residues. Germline V lookup: CDR1 MNHEY, CDR2 SMNVEV (reference sequence).

The chain links TRBV6-5 to TRBJ1-1; D might be TRBD1 (6 bases). Between the trimmed V and J ends, which lost 5 bases and 7 bases, there was a span of 17 bases. The germline V gene encodes CDR1 MNHEY and CDR2 SVGAGI. The CDR3 is 14 residues long. This chain's CDR3 is CASSPPGVYNEAFF. The CDR3 nucleotides read TGTGCCAGCAGTCCGCCAGGGGTTTACAATGAAGCTTTCTTT.

V usage is TRBV9 and J usage is TRBJ2-1, with D maybe TRBD1 (5 bases). The CDR3 runs to 16 residues. Germline V gene sequence: CDR1 SGDLS, CDR2 YYNGEE. V lost 0 bases and J 4 bases, leaving 14 bases between the germline ends. As DNA, the CDR3 is TGTGCCAGCAGCGTAGGAACAGGAACTTTTTACAATGAGCAGTTCTTC. It encodes CASSVGTGTFYNEQFF.

The chain employs TRBV5-6 and TRBJ2-7, with 9 bases identical to TRBD1. Germline loops: CDR1 SGHDT, CDR2 YYEEEE. CDR3 length equals 15 residues. V lost 0 bases, J lost 6 bases, and 7 bases stayed unmatched. Here the CDR3 DNA reads TGTGCCAGCAGCTTGGCCGGCGGGACAGGGAGCGAGCAGTACTTC. Its translation: CASSLAGGTGSEQYF.

In its sample, this clone was seen a few times. V usage is TRBV2 and J usage is TRBJ1-1; D is undetermined. The CDR3 covers 12 residues. The germline V gene encodes CDR1 SNHLY and CDR2 FYNNEI. V lost 7 bases to trimming and J lost 8 bases, with 14 bases between them. This CDR3 reads CASMKAPGEAFF. CDR3 DNA sequence: TGTGCCAGCATGAAGGCGCCAGGCGAAGCTTTCTTT.

The CDR3, as DNA: TGTGCCAGCAGTACTTGGACAGTGAACACTGAAGCTTTCTTT. Translated: CASSTWTVNTEAFF. The gene calls are TRBV2 and TRBJ1-1; possibly TRBD1 for D (6 bases). The CDR3 extends over 14 amino acids. The germline V and J ends were trimmed by 5 bases and 0 bases, with 10 bases remaining between them. In germline, CDR1 is SNHLY, CDR2 FYNNEI.

The chain uses TRBV19 and TRBJ1-5; TRBD1 matches at 10 bases. This CDR3 is built from 16 residues. Per germline, CDR1 LNHDA and CDR2 SQIVND (reference sequence). J gave up 6 bases and V 7 bases, and 12 bases lay outside the gene matches. The CDR3 loop is CASTSTVRTGGQPQHF. CDR3 DNA sequence: TGTGCCAGTACCTCCACGGTCAGGACAGGGGGTCAGCCCCAGCATTTT.

This clone occurred a few times. The CDR3 DNA reads as TGTGCCAGCAGCGGAACAACAGGGCCCGGAAACACCATATATTTT. Translation gives CASSGTTGPGNTIYF. The V gene is TRBV9, the J gene TRBJ1-3; perhaps TRBD1 as D (6 bases). V was shortened by 3 bases and J by 4 bases, with 14 bases between the two germline ends. This CDR3 region has 15 residues. The germline CDR1 and CDR2 sequences are SGDLS and YYNGEE. The entire variable domain, with the rest obtained from reference TRBV9 and TRBJ1-3, is as follows: DSGVTQTPKHLITATGQRVTLRCSPRSGDLSVYWYQQSLDQGLQFLIQYYNGEERAKGNILERFSAQQFPDLHSELNLSSLELGDSALYFCASSGTTGPGNTIYFGEGSWLTVV.

The CDR3 bases are TGTGCCAGCAGCCAGAAAGCGGGAGAATACGAGCAGTACTTC. Translating gives CASSQKAGEYEQYF. The genes are TRBV6-6 and TRBJ2-7; 8 bases are shared with TRBD2. The germline V gene encodes CDR1 MNHNY and CDR2 SVGAGI (reference sequence). V gave up 6 bases and J gave up 4 bases; unmatched junction bases: 8. The CDR3 consists of 14 residues.

This clone was observed a handful of times. This chain uses TRBV30 with TRBJ2-2; 7 bases match TRBD2. Per germline, CDR1 GTSNPN and CDR2 SVGIG (reference sequence). The CDR3 is made up of 13 amino acids. CDR3 DNA: TGTGCTCTCGCGGGGGTCAACACCGGGGAGCTGTTTTTT. Translating it yields CALAGVNTGELFF.

The chain couples TRBV7-9 to TRBJ2-7; D not resolved. Deletions cut 1 base from V and 4 bases from J, with 11 bases between. The CDR3 totals 14 residues. The germline gives CDR1 SEHNR, CDR2 FQNEAQ (reference sequence). The CDR3 DNA follows: TGTGCCAGCAGCTTAGTTTCTGCGGAATACGAGCAGTACTTC. Translation: CASSLVSAEYEQYF.

This clone came up a few times. The V and J genes are TRBV7-9 and TRBJ2-7; D perhaps matches TRBD2 (6 bases). Germline-derived CDR1 and CDR2 are SEHNR and FQNEAQ (reference sequence). The ends were cut back, 1 base at V and 0 bases at J, with 19 bases in the middle. The CDR3 loop spans 18 amino acids. The DNA of the CDR3 is TGTGCCAGCAGCTTAGGGTGGGGCGGGGAAAGTTACTCCTACGAGCAGTACTTC. It is translated as CASSLGWGGESYSYEQYF.